The 18 T cell receptor beta chains presented below share a single source sample, sequenced in a study of PD-1 blockade in classical Hodgkin lymphoma. Here immunoSEQ multiplex PCR was the method, and the copy in TCRdb shows in-frame clones only, minus some. This sample carries roughly 30,000 clones, approximately 79% of them seen once, and the ten largest clones take 0.55% to 0.7%. Time point noted: cycle 4 day 1 (C4D1), after five to seven weeks of nivolumab. Each and every patient relapsed after autologous stem cell transplantation, and patients got differing brentuximab vedotin exposure. Thawed PBMCs were the source of CD4+ T cells, purified by magnetic negative selection. The sequenced sample was CD4+ T cells from blood, obtained before the fourth cycle of nivolumab. These receptors originate from a human donor with classical Hodgkin lymphoma.

The chain couples TRBV5-6 to TRBJ1-2; D uncertain. Trimming took off 6 bases at V and 7 bases at J, with 16 bases between the two ends. The CDR3 sequence is 13 residues long. CDR1 is SGHDT and CDR2 is YYEEEE in the germline V gene. CDR3 nucleotide sequence: TGTGCCAGCACTAGCTCACAAGTCATTGGCTACACCTTC. Residues: CASTSSQVIGYTF.

This clone was seen a handful of times. The J gene is TRBJ1-2, the V gene TRBV5-1; 8 bases agree with TRBD1. CDR1 and CDR2 (germline): SGHRS, YFSETQ. J was trimmed by 2 bases and V by 3 bases; bases with no gene match: 3. This CDR3 comprises 14 residues. CDR3 residues: CASSSGQGNYGYTF. The CDR3 region has the DNA TGCGCCAGCAGCTCCGGACAGGGAAACTATGGCTACACCTTC.

This chain joins TRBV7-3 and TRBJ1-2; TRBD1 matches at 9 bases. This CDR3 contains 13 residues. CDR1 and CDR2 from the germline V gene are SGHTA and FQGTGA. V was pared by 9 bases and J by 7 bases, with 9 bases of the junction left unmatched. The CDR3 region has the DNA TGTGCCAGTTCCCCTACAGGGGGCAGTGGCTACACCTTC. Translated: CASSPTGGSGYTF.

This clone appeared a few times. The genes are TRBV2 and TRBJ2-5; D is ambiguous. Germline V CDR1 and CDR2: SNHLY, FYNNEI. Trimming stripped 1 base from V and 5 bases from J, with 11 bases between. The CDR3 has 14 residues. The CDR3 DNA reads as TGTGCCAGCAGTGAAGGGCGGCGTTGGGAGACCCAGTACTTC. It translates to CASSEGRRWETQYF.

This clone was counted once. CDR3 amino acids: CASSEAGTGEVTDEQYF. The CDR3 bases are TGTGCCAGCAGTGAAGCGGGGACAGGGGAAGTTACGGACGAGCAGTACTTC. V is TRBV6-1 and J is TRBJ2-7; TRBD1 aligns across 10 bases. The CDR3 has 17 amino acids. V dropped 0 bases and J dropped 5; count of bases not matched to a gene: 10. Germline CDR1 MNHNS, CDR2 SASEGT.

Concerning this clone itself: Germline and junction disagree at one end, which may indicate a read error. The chain joins TRBV5-4 to TRBJ2-2; 8 bases agree with TRBD2. This CDR3 spans 16 amino acids. Per germline, CDR1 SGHNT and CDR2 YYREEE (reference sequence). This chain's CDR3 is CASSLENSGNAGELFF. The CDR3 DNA reads as TGTGCCAGCAGCTTGGAAAATAGCGGGAACGCCGGGGAGCTGTTTTTT.

This chain joins TRBV5-5 and TRBJ1-4; TRBD1 matches 7 bases. The CDR3 length is 15 residues. CDR1 is SGHKS, CDR2 YYEKEE, per germline (reference sequence). Trimming at V came to 3 bases and at J to 6 bases, leaving 8 bases not matched to a gene. CDR3 nucleotides: TGTGCCAGCAGCTGGCGACAGGGAGGGGATGAAAAACTGTTTTTT. This codes for CASSWRQGGDEKLFF.

The V gene is TRBV29-1, the J gene TRBJ2-7; D might be TRBD1 (7 bases). Germline loops: CDR1 SQVTM, CDR2 ANQGSEA. The CDR3 is 14 residues long. Trimming removed 2 bases at V and 3 bases at J, with 14 bases between. In DNA, the CDR3 is TGCAGCGTTGAACCCGCGGGACAGAACTACGAGCAGTACTTC. Translation: CSVEPAGQNYEQYF.

The chain couples TRBV5-5 to TRBJ2-5, with D perhaps TRBD2 (5 bases). The CDR3 consists of 18 residues. V was shortened by 0 bases and J by 1 base, with 19 bases between the two germline ends. From germline, CDR1 is SGHKS and CDR2 YYEKEE (reference sequence). CDR3 sequence (DNA): TGTGCCAGCAGCTTGGAGGTTGTGGGGAGAGTGGCCCAAGAGACCCAGTACTTC. Its translation: CASSLEVVGRVAQETQYF. The whole variable domain, remainder taken from reference TRBV5-5 and TRBJ2-5, is DAGVTQSPTHLIKTRGQQVTLRCSPISGHKSVSWYQQVLGQGPQFIFQYYEKEERGRGNFPDRFSARQFPNYSSELNVNALLLGDSALYLCASSLEVVGRVAQETQYFGPGTRLLVL.

The chain links TRBV5-6 to TRBJ2-2, with unresolved D. The CDR3 is 15 amino acids. The V end lost 6 bases, the J end lost 4 bases, and 16 bases lay between the germline ends. Germline CDR1 is SGHDT and CDR2 is YYEEEE. The CDR3 spells CASNSSPYGTGELFF. The CDR3 DNA is TGTGCCAGCAACTCTTCCCCTTATGGCACCGGGGAGCTGTTTTTT.

The chain combines TRBV18 with TRBJ1-5, with 10 bases lining up with TRBD1. This CDR3 has 19 residues. Germline V CDR1 and CDR2: KGHSH, LQKENI. Trimming took 3 bases from V and 0 from J; bases not matched to a gene: 11. Here the CDR3 DNA reads TGTGCCAGCTCACCCAGGAGGACAGGGGGGAAGTATAGCAATCAGCCCCAGCATTTT. Its protein is CASSPRRTGGKYSNQPQHF.

The rearrangement uses TRBV28 and TRBJ2-5, with 7 bases lining up with TRBD2. The length of the CDR3 is 18 residues. Germline loops: CDR1 MDHEN, CDR2 SYDVKM. The junction had 18 bases not matched to a gene; V was cut back by 6 bases and J by 2 bases. This CDR3 is CASRRTGTTGSQQETQYF. Written as DNA, the CDR3 is TGTGCCAGCAGAAGGACCGGGACTACGGGATCCCAGCAAGAGACCCAGTACTTC.

The V and J genes are TRBV2 and TRBJ2-3; TRBD2 aligns across 9 bases. Trimming cost V 5 bases and J 4 bases; bases outside gene matches: 13. Germline V CDR1 and CDR2: SNHLY, FYNNEI. This CDR3 spans 17 amino acids. The CDR3 bases are TGTGCCAGCAGTCCCCACTCCGCGGGAGGGCCCCCAGATACGCAGTATTTT. It yields the protein CASSPHSAGGPPDTQYF.

This chain links TRBV15 with TRBJ1-4, with a possible D match to TRBD1 (5 bases). The CDR3 runs to 15 residues. Germline CDR1 is LNHNV and CDR2 is YYDKDF (reference sequence). V was cut by 5 bases and J by 0 bases, with 10 bases left in between. Here the CDR3 reads CATSGGGATNEKLFF. In DNA form, the CDR3 reads TGTGCCACCAGCGGTGGGGGTGCAACTAATGAAAAACTGTTTTTT. Based on the CDR3 plus reference TRBV15 and TRBJ1-4, the full variable domain is DAMVIQNPRYQVTQFGKPVTLSCSQTLNHNVMYWYQQKSSQAPKLLFHYYDKDFNNEADTPDNFQSRRPNTSFCFLDIRSPGLGDTAMYLCATSGGGATNEKLFFGSGTQLSVL.

The V call is TRBV4-2, the J call TRBJ1-5; 8 bases agree with TRBD1. CDR1 and CDR2 (germline): LGHNA, YNFKEQ. After removal of 4 bases from V and 3 bases from J, the junction contained 11 bases not matched to a gene. The CDR3 loop spans 17 amino acids. The CDR3 loop is CASSLGQGGIVNQPQHF. The CDR3 nucleotides read TGTGCCAGCAGCCTTGGACAGGGTGGTATTGTCAATCAGCCCCAGCATTTT.

The gene calls are TRBV7-9 and TRBJ1-1; D unclear. Germline CDR1 reads SEHNR; CDR2 reads FQNEAQ (reference sequence). V was shortened by 2 bases and J by 0 bases, with 7 bases between the two germline ends. This CDR3 has 14 amino acids. CDR3 sequence: CASSLTGMNTEAFF. The CDR3 region has the DNA TGTGCCAGCAGCTTAACCGGGATGAACACTGAAGCTTTCTTT.

This chain uses TRBV11-3 with TRBJ2-1; possibly TRBD1 or TRBD2 for D (5 bases each). CDR3 length: 13 amino acids. Germline V CDR1 and CDR2: SGHNT, YENEEA. V was cut by 5 bases and J by 7 bases, with 12 bases left in between. The CDR3 reads CASSAGTQNEQFF. The CDR3 nucleotides are TGTGCCAGCAGCGCCGGGACCCAGAATGAGCAGTTCTTC.

The J gene is TRBJ2-3, the V gene TRBV28, with 7 nucleotides matching TRBD2. This CDR3 has 11 residues. CDR1 and CDR2 from the germline V gene are MDHEN and SYDVKM. Trimming took 10 bases from V and 4 from J; bases not matched to a gene: 2. For the CDR3, the DNA is TGTGCCACGACTAGCCCAGATACGCAGTATTTT. Translating gives CATTSPDTQYF.